Following are 29 T cell receptor beta chains from one sample sequenced in a study of cytomegalovirus exposure and HLA in healthy donors. A multiplex PCR was run with 60 Vbeta primers and 13 Jbeta primers. Profiling relied on immunoSEQ multiplex PCR, and the TCRdb table lists in-frame clones only, not all of them. The sample gives approximately 130,000 clones, over 60% of which show up once; approximately 3.6% is in the top ten. Sequencing was done on a sample of PBMCs. The receptors stem from a man aged 25-45 years in good health and CMV-seronegative.

This sequence joins TRBV7-2 and TRBJ1-5; no clear D. CDR3 length: 15 amino acids. CDR1 is SGHTA, CDR2 FQGNSA, per germline. Trimming took off 6 bases at V and 3 bases at J, with 15 bases between the two ends. CDR3 protein: CASSQRAPFNQPQHF. The CDR3 DNA reads TGTGCCAGCAGTCAAAGAGCACCGTTCAATCAGCCCCAGCATTTT.

This chain links TRBV27 with TRBJ2-1; 10 bases agree with TRBD2. This CDR3 region has 14 residues. Germline-derived CDR1 and CDR2 are MNHEY and SMNVEV (reference sequence). Germline trimming cut 5 bases from V and 9 bases from J; bases unmatched to any gene: 7. The CDR3 nucleotides read TGTGCCAGCAGTCGGGCTAGCGGGAGAGTTGAGCAGTTCTTC. Encoded protein: CASSRASGRVEQFF.

This chain connects TRBV2 to TRBJ2-2; D might be TRBD2 (6 bases). Germline-derived CDR1 and CDR2 are SNHLY and FYNNEI. V was clipped by 4 bases and J by 5 bases, with 11 bases between them. The CDR3 is 14 residues long. In DNA, the CDR3 is TGTGCCAGCAGTGGGAGGGAAAAAACCGGGGAGCTGTTTTTT. It translates to CASSGREKTGELFF. The full variable domain, with the rest looked up from reference TRBV2 and TRBJ2-2, is EPEVTQTPSHQVTQMGQEVILRCVPISNHLYFYWYRQILGQKVEFLVSFYNNEISEKSEIFDDQFSVERPDGSNFTLKIRSTKLEDSAMYFCASSGREKTGELFFGEGSRLTVL.

The chain has TRBV28 and TRBJ2-3; D might be TRBD2 (6 bases). Germline CDR1 MDHEN, CDR2 SYDVKM. CDR3 size: 14 residues. Trimming pared 7 bases from V and 3 bases from J, leaving 14 bases between. CDR3 nucleotide sequence: TGTGCCAGCATCCTTGGGGGGTCTACAGATACGCAGTATTTT. This encodes CASILGGSTDTQYF.

This clone has a single count. The DNA for the CDR3 is TGTGCCAGCAGCTCAAGACTAGCGGGAATTTACAATGAGCAGTTCTTC. Encoded protein: CASSSRLAGIYNEQFF. V gene TRBV11-2 combines with J gene TRBJ2-1, with TRBD2 identical over 11 bases. This CDR3 is 16 amino acids long. Germline V gene sequence: CDR1 SGHAT, CDR2 FQNNGV. The V gene end was trimmed by 4 bases and the J gene end by 4 bases; junction bases not matched to a gene: 6.

This chain uses TRBV2 with TRBJ1-4; no definite D call. The CDR3 is 12 residues long. Deletions cut 2 bases from V and 11 bases from J, with 9 bases between. In germline, CDR1 is SNHLY, CDR2 FYNNEI. The CDR3: CASSELAVKLFF. The CDR3 nucleotides are TGTGCCAGCAGTGAATTGGCCGTGAAACTGTTTTTT.

The chain combines TRBV7-2 with TRBJ2-7; D unclear. V lost 4 bases and J lost 2, with 6 bases in between. Germline values: CDR1 SGHTA, CDR2 FQGNSA. The length of the CDR3 is 12 residues. CDR3 DNA: TGTGCCAGCAGCTCCTCGGCCTACGAGCAGTACTTC. This sequence encodes CASSSSAYEQYF.

This sequence joins TRBV30 and TRBJ1-2; 7 positions match TRBD1. The CDR3 is made up of 14 amino acids. The ends lost 2 bases at V and 6 bases at J; junction bases unmatched: 9. Germline CDR1 is GTSNPN and CDR2 is SVGIG (reference sequence). CDR3 bases: TGTGCCTGGAGTCCCGTCCGAGGGGGCCATGGCTACACCTTC. This gives the protein CAWSPVRGGHGYTF. Full variable domain (rest looked up from reference TRBV30 and TRBJ1-2): SQTIHQWPATLVQPVGSPLSLECTVEGTSNPNLYWYRQAAGRGLQLLFYSVGIGQISSEVPQNLSASRPQDRQFILSSKKLLLSDSGFYLCAWSPVRGGHGYTFGSGTRLTVV.

The chain carries TRBV7-9 and TRBJ1-5; TRBD1 is a possible D gene (6 bases). The CDR3 has 15 residues. V was pared by 1 base and J by 6 bases, with 13 bases between. The germline CDR1 and CDR2 sequences are SEHNR and FQNEAQ (reference sequence). The CDR3 region has the DNA TGTGCCAGCAGCTTAGACAGGGCAGAAGGTCAGCCCCAGCATTTT. Its translation: CASSLDRAEGQPQHF.

The genes are TRBV18 and TRBJ2-3, with TRBD1 identical over 7 bases. The CDR3 contains 13 residues. From germline, CDR1 is KGHSH and CDR2 LQKENI. The ends lost 7 bases at V and 3 bases at J; junction bases unmatched: 4. The CDR3 sequence is CASFRTGTDTQYF. The DNA of the CDR3 is TGTGCCAGCTTTCGGACAGGTACAGATACGCAGTATTTT.

This chain joins TRBV13 and TRBJ1-4, with 7 bases matching TRBD1. V gave up 6 bases and J gave up 2 bases; unmatched junction bases: 15. Germline V gene sequence: CDR1 PRHDT, CDR2 FYEKMQ (reference sequence). CDR3 length: 18 amino acids. The CDR3 sequence is CASSFNRGVTNTNEKLFF. Written as DNA, the CDR3 is TGTGCCAGCAGTTTTAACAGGGGCGTCACGAATACTAATGAAAAACTGTTTTTT.

The chain links TRBV7-2 to TRBJ2-6, with 8 positions matching TRBD2. The CDR3 has 15 residues. V shed 4 bases and J 3 bases; nucleotides not matched to a gene: 2. From germline, CDR1 is SGHTA and CDR2 FQGNSA. In DNA, the CDR3 is TGTGCCAGCAGCTCAGCGGGAGTTGGGGCCAACGTCCTGACTTTC. Translation: CASSSAGVGANVLTF. Full variable domain (missing parts from reference TRBV7-2 and TRBJ2-6): GAGVSQSPSNKVTEKGKDVELRCDPISGHTALYWYRQSLGQGLEFLIYFQGNSAPDKSGLPSDRFSAERTGGSVSTLTIQRTQQEDSAVYLCASSSAGVGANVLTFGAGSRLTVL.

This chain connects TRBV5-1 to TRBJ2-3; D is perhaps TRBD1 (6 bases). The germline CDR1 and CDR2 sequences are SGHRS and YFSETQ. This CDR3 region has 16 residues. Trimming took off 4 bases at V and 2 bases at J, with 17 bases between the two ends. DNA of the CDR3: TGCGCCAGCAGCCCGGGCAGGGGCGGTTACACAGATACGCAGTATTTT. It is translated as CASSPGRGGYTDTQYF.

The chain is built from TRBV6-1 and TRBJ2-3, with D tentatively TRBD1 (5 bases). Per germline, CDR1 MNHNS and CDR2 SASEGT. Trimming took off 1 base at V and 5 bases at J, with 16 bases between the two ends. The CDR3 consists of 16 residues. For the CDR3, the DNA is TGTGCCAGCAGTGAAGGGCGGCAGGGTCGAGTAGATACGCAGTATTTT. Translating gives CASSEGRQGRVDTQYF.

This chain joins TRBV30 and TRBJ1-5; D gene unclear. V lost 3 bases and J 6 bases, leaving 12 bases between the germline ends. This CDR3 region has 13 residues. CDR1 and CDR2 from the germline V gene are GTSNPN and SVGIG (reference sequence). CDR3 nucleotide sequence: TGTGCCTGGAGGGTTGCCGCGAGTCAGCCCCAGCATTTT. Amino acids: CAWRVAASQPQHF. Full variable domain (remainder filled in from reference TRBV30 and TRBJ1-5): SQTIHQWPATLVQPVGSPLSLECTVEGTSNPNLYWYRQAAGRGLQLLFYSVGIGQISSEVPQNLSASRPQDRQFILSSKKLLLSDSGFYLCAWRVAASQPQHFGDGTRLSIL.

This clone was seen once. The genes are TRBV29-1 and TRBJ1-6; D is perhaps TRBD1 (6 bases). Trimming took off 4 bases at V and 7 bases at J, with 14 bases between the two ends. This CDR3 contains 14 residues. CDR1 and CDR2 from the germline V gene are SQVTM and ANQGSEA. CDR3 sequence reads: CSVALGAENSPLHF. The CDR3 DNA reads as TGCAGCGTTGCACTGGGGGCGGAGAATTCACCCCTCCACTTT.

This CDR3 is CAWDRGPDTEKLFF. Written as DNA, the CDR3 is TGTGCCTGGGACAGGGGGCCGGATACTGAAAAACTGTTTTTT. The chain joins TRBV30 to TRBJ1-4; 10 bases are shared with TRBD1. Germline V gene lookup returns CDR1 GTSNPN and CDR2 SVGIG (reference sequence). This CDR3 has 14 amino acids. V was clipped by 5 bases and J by 7 bases; unmatched bases: 7.

Comments on this clone: Germline is not matched at one junction end, which may reflect a read error. This sequence joins TRBV25-1 and TRBJ1-1; D is ambiguous. This CDR3 comprises 12 residues. Germline CDR1 MGHDK, CDR2 SYGVNS. In nucleotides, the CDR3 is TGTGCCAGCAGTGAGGTGGAGGCTATGCTTTACTTT. Translation: CASSEVEAMLYF.

The rearrangement links TRBV19 to TRBJ2-5; the match to TRBD1 covers 10 bases. Germline V gene data show CDR1 as LNHDA and CDR2 as SQIVND (reference sequence). The CDR3 contains 15 residues. V was pared by 3 bases and J by 4 bases, with 5 bases of the junction left unmatched. The CDR3: CASSIPGQGRETQYF. CDR3 DNA: TGTGCCAGTAGTATTCCGGGACAGGGGAGAGAGACCCAGTACTTC.

The chain joins TRBV14 to TRBJ1-2; D not certain. The V gene's germline CDR1 is SGHDN and CDR2 FVKESK. Trimming took 1 base from V and 7 from J, leaving 13 bases between them. This CDR3 has 14 residues. The CDR3 reads CASSQALPGVGYTF. DNA for the CDR3: TGTGCCAGCAGCCAAGCCCTCCCCGGGGTTGGCTACACCTTC.

In DNA form, the CDR3 reads TGTGCCAGCAGTCAGGGTCGGGGCACAGATACGCAGTATTTT. This encodes CASSQGRGTDTQYF. V and J are TRBV13 and TRBJ2-3, with D tentatively TRBD1 (5 bases). Germline-derived CDR1 and CDR2 are PRHDT and FYEKMQ (reference sequence). The CDR3 totals 14 residues. Trimming removed 6 bases at V and 1 base at J, with 11 bases between.

The gene calls are TRBV18 and TRBJ2-1, with 10 positions matching TRBD2. Germline CDR1 is KGHSH and CDR2 is LQKENI. Trimming cost V 0 bases and J 0 bases; bases outside gene matches: 2. CDR3 length: 17 residues. The CDR3 DNA reads as TGTGCCAGCTCACCACCTAGCGGGGGGTACTCCTACAATGAGCAGTTCTTC. Translating gives CASSPPSGGYSYNEQFF. Supplemented by reference TRBV18 and TRBJ2-1, the full variable domain reads NAGVMQNPRHLVRRRGQEARLRCSPMKGHSHVYWYRQLPEEGLKFMVYLQKENIIDESGMPKERFSAEFPKEGPSILRIQQVVRGDSAAYFCASSPPSGGYSYNEQFFGPGTRLTVL.

This clone was picked up one time. V and J are TRBV30 and TRBJ2-2, with D maybe TRBD2 (6 bases). The CDR3 length is 15 residues. Between the trimmed V and J ends, which lost 2 bases and 4 bases, there was a span of 14 bases. CDR1 is GTSNPN, CDR2 SVGIG, per germline (reference sequence). The CDR3 region is CAWSSWGVTTGELFF. CDR3 in DNA: TGTGCCTGGAGTAGTTGGGGGGTGACCACCGGGGAGCTGTTTTTT.

J is TRBJ2-2 and V is TRBV27; D possibly corresponds to TRBD2 (5 bases). The V end was cut by 2 bases, the J end by 1 base, with 5 bases between. The CDR3 spans 14 residues. Germline-derived CDR1 and CDR2 are MNHEY and SMNVEV (reference sequence). This CDR3 reads CASSLAGNTGELFF. The CDR3 DNA reads as TGTGCCAGCAGTTTAGCGGGGAACACCGGGGAGCTGTTTTTT.

A single count supports this clone. This chain links TRBV7-9 with TRBJ1-4, with a tentative D call TRBD1 (6 bases). The germline gives CDR1 SEHNR, CDR2 FQNEAQ (reference sequence). V was trimmed by 8 bases and J by 5 bases, leaving 15 bases between them. The CDR3 contains 14 residues. The CDR3 here is CASHRAGENEKLFF. CDR3 nucleotide sequence: TGTGCCAGCCACCGGGCAGGGGAGAATGAAAAACTGTTTTTT.

The count of this clone is one. The J gene is TRBJ1-5, the V gene TRBV19; 7 nucleotides line up with TRBD1. CDR3 length equals 15 residues. The V segment lost 6 bases and the J segment 5 bases; nucleotides outside the gene matches: 10. Germline loops: CDR1 LNHDA, CDR2 SQIVND (reference sequence). Here the CDR3 reads CASSPDRVVYQPQHF. The DNA of the CDR3 is TGTGCCAGTAGCCCTGACAGGGTTGTATATCAGCCCCAGCATTTT.

This chain links TRBV5-8 with TRBJ2-7, with D tentatively TRBD1 (5 bases). Trimming removed 3 bases from V and 4 bases from J, with 14 bases in between. Germline-derived CDR1 and CDR2 are SGHTS and YDEGEE. This CDR3 contains 14 residues. Here the CDR3 DNA reads TGTGCCAGCAGCTCTTGGGGCTTTCGTTACGAGCAGTACTTC. This sequence encodes CASSSWGFRYEQYF.

The genes are TRBV25-1 and TRBJ1-2; D might be TRBD1 (6 bases). This CDR3 comprises 15 residues. CDR1 and CDR2 from the germline V gene are MGHDK and SYGVNS. Trimming cost V 1 base and J 6 bases, with 15 bases left between them. CDR3 DNA: TGTGCCAGCAGTGAATCGGGGGGCTCGAGAGATGGCTACACCTTC. This codes for CASSESGGSRDGYTF.

This clone was counted between two and nine times. The chain employs TRBV6-1 and TRBJ2-1; D is uncertain. V was trimmed by 1 base and J by 6 bases, leaving 7 bases between them. The germline gives CDR1 MNHNS, CDR2 SASEGT. The CDR3 consists of 13 residues. CDR3 bases: TGTGCCAGCAGTGAAGGGCTTCGCAATGAGCAGTTCTTC. This codes for CASSEGLRNEQFF.